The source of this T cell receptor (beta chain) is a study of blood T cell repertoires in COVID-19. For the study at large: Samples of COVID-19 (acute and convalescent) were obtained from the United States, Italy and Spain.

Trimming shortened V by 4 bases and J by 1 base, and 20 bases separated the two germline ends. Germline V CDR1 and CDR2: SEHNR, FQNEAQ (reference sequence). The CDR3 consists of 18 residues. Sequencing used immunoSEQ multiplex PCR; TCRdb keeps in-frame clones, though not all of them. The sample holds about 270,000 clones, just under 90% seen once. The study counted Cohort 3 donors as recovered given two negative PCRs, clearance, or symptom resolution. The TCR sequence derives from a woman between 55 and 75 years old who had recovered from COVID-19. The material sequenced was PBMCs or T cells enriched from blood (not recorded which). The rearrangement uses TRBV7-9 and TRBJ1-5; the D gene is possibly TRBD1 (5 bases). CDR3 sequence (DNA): TGTGCCAGCAGCTCCACATCGGGCGGACAAATAAGCAATCAGCCCCAGCATTTT. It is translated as CASSSTSGGQISNQPQHF.